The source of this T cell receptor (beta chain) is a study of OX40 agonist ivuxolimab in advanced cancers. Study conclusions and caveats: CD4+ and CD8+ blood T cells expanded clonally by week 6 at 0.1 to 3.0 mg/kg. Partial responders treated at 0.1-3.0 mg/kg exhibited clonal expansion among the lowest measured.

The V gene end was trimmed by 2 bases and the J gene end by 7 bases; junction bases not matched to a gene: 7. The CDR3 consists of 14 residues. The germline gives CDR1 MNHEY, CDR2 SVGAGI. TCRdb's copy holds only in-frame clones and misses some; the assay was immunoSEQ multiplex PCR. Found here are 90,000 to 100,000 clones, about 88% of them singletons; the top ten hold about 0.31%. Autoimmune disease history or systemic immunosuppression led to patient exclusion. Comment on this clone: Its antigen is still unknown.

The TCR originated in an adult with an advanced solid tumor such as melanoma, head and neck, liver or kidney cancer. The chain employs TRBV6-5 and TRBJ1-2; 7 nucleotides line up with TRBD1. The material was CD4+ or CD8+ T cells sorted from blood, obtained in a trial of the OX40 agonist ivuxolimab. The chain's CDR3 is CASSYEDRRAGYTF. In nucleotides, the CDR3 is TGTGCCAGCAGTTACGAGGACAGGCGGGCTGGCTACACCTTC.